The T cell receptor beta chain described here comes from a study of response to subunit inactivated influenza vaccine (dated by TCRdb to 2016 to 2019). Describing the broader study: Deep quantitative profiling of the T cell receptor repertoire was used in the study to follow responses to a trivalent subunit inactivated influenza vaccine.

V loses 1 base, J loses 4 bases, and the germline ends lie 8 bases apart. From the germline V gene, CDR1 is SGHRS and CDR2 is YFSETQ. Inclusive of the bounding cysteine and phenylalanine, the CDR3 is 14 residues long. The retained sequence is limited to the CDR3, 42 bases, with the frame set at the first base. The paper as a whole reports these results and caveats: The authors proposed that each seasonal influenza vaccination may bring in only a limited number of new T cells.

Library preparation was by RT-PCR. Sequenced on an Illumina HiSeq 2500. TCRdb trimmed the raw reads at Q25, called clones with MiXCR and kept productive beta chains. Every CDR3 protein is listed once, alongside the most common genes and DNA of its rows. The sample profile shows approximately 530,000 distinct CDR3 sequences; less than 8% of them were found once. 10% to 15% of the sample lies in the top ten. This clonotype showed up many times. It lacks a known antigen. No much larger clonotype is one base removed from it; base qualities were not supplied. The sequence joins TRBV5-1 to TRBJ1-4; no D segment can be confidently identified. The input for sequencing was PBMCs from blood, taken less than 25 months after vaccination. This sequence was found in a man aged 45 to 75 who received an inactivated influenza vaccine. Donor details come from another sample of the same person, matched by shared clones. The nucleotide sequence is TGCGCCAGCAGCTTGCTCGCGAATAATGAAAAACTGTTTTTT. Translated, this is CASSLLANNEKLFF.